This is a list of T cell receptor beta chains from one sample in a study of response to subunit inactivated influenza vaccine. TCRdb re-called the RT-PCR reads through MiXCR, storing one row per CDR3 protein. The sample consists of more than 500,000 distinct CDR3 sequences, about 10% of them appearing once. This same sample was also part of a study on T cells expressing NK-cell markers.

The specimen was PBMCs from blood, collected on the day of vaccination. The receptors originated from a man in his fifties or sixties who received an inactivated influenza vaccine. The CDR3 runs from the conserved cysteine through the conserved F or W. D genes are given only for firm matches. Expanded clones get a size class; other rows say once, few or many, or leave the size out.

length	size	D	J	V	DNA	CDR3
15	few	.	TRBJ2-3	TRBV6-2/TRBV6-3	TGTGCCAGCAGTTACGCAGGATTTGGCACAGATACGCAGTATTTT	CASSYAGFGTDTQYF
14	.	.	TRBJ2-5	TRBV7-2	TGTGCCAGCAGCTTAGTCTCTAGTCGTGAGACCCAGTACTTC	CASSLVSSRETQYF
16	.	.	TRBJ2-7	TRBV4-3	TGCGCCAGCAGCCAAGATCCGGCGGGGATCTCCTACGAGCAGTACTTC	CASSQDPAGISYEQYF
15	.	.	TRBJ2-5	TRBV4-1	TGCGCCAGCAGCCCAAATAGGGCAGCCCAAGAGACCCAGTACTTC	CASSPNRAAQETQYF
19	few	.	TRBJ2-6	TRBV5-1	TGCGCCAGCAGCTACCAACTCGCAGTGGTCCGCTCTGGGGCCAACGTCCTGACTTTC	CASSYQLAVVRSGANVLTF
12	.	.	TRBJ2-7	TRBV28	TGTGCCAGCCTCGGACAGCCCTACGAGCAGTACTTC	CASLGQPYEQYF
15	.	TRBD1	TRBJ1-4	TRBV27	TGTGCCAGCAGTCCTCGGACAGGGGGCTTGGAAAAACTGTTTTTT	CASSPRTGGLEKLFF
15	.	.	TRBJ2-5	TRBV7-8	TGTGCCAGCAGACAGGGACGTCTCACGAAAGAGACCCAGTACTTC	CASRQGRLTKETQYF
13	few	.	TRBJ2-7	TRBV6-2/TRBV6-3	TGTGCCAGCAGACCCAGTGGGGGGTACGAGCAGTACTTC	CASRPSGGYEQYF
16	.	.	TRBJ1-4	TRBV12-2	TGTGCAAGTCGCTTATTCGGCAGGTTCTGGTTTGTACTACTGTTTTTT	CASRLFGRFWFVLLFF
15	few	TRBD1	TRBJ2-7	TRBV7-9	TGTGCCAGCAGCCCAGGACAGGGCATTACCTACGAGCAGTACTTC	CASSPGQGITYEQYF
15	.	.	TRBJ2-7	TRBV19	TGTGCCAGTAGTCCAGCTAGCACCAGCTCCTACGAGCAGTACTTC	CASSPASTSSYEQYF
14	.	TRBD1	TRBJ1-2	TRBV9	TGTGCCAGCAGCGCCGGGACAGGGGATTATGGCTACACCTTC	CASSAGTGDYGYTF
12	.	.	TRBJ1-2	TRBV6-6	TGTGCCAGCAGTTACTCGGACTATGGCTACACCTTC	CASSYSDYGYTF
14	many	TRBD2	TRBJ2-1	TRBV20-1	TGCAGTGCATCGGGACTAGCGGACTACAATGAGCAGTTCTTC	CSASGLADYNEQFF
16	few	TRBD1	TRBJ1-2	TRBV10-3	TGTGCCATCAGTGACCCAAAACAGGGGGATTACTATGGCTACACCTTC	CAISDPKQGDYYGYTF
12	few	.	TRBJ2-5	TRBV24-1	TGTGCCACCAGTGAACAGGAAGAGACCCAGTACTTC	CATSEQEETQYF
14	.	.	TRBJ1-1	TRBV10-3	TGTGCCATCAGTGATTGGGGCCCCAACACTGAAGCTTTCTTT	CAISDWGPNTEAFF